This T cell receptor beta chain comes out of a study of spatial heterogeneity in lung cancer. Study-wide results and limits: Mutation tallies in tumors tracked expanded intratumoral alpha and beta TCR counts.

Many counts were recorded for this clonotype. Its matching antigen is unknown. All TCR cDNA molecules were individually tagged with a unique molecular identifier. TCRdb reprocessed the 5' RACE reads via MiXCR and lists one record per CDR3 protein. The data contain around 100,000 distinct CDR3 sequences, 4.4% of them singletons. V lost 8 bases and J lost 6, with 2 bases in between. This CDR3 has 9 residues. The germline gives CDR1 MNHNS, CDR2 SASEGT. Specified time point: sample taken at primary tumor resection. Without sorting, whole RNA was sequenced from tumor, nontumor lung or frozen PBMC. The TCR originated in a male donor with early-stage non-small cell lung cancer. The starting material was lung tumor tissue, obtained at surgery. V is TRBV6-1 and J is TRBJ1-5; D is undetermined. CDR3 coding DNA: TGTGCCAGCGGTCAGCCCCAGCATTTT. Its translation is CASGQPQHF.